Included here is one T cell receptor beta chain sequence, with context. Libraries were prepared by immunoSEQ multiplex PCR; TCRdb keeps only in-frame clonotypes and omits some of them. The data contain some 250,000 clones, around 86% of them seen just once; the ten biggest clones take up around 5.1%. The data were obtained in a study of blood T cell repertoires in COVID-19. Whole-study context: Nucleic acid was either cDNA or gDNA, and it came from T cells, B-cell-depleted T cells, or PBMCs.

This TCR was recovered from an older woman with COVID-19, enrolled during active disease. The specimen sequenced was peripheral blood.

The CDR3 DNA reads TGTGCCAGCAGCTTAGGACTAGCGGGAGGGGCGGAGACCCAGTACTTC. It is translated as CASSLGLAGGAETQYF. This chain joins TRBV11-2 and TRBJ2-5; the match to TRBD2 covers 14 bases. The J segment lost 5 bases and the V segment lost 1 base, leaving 3 bases of the junction unmatched. The CDR3 is made up of 16 amino acids. Germline assignment: CDR1 SGHAT and CDR2 FQNNGV.